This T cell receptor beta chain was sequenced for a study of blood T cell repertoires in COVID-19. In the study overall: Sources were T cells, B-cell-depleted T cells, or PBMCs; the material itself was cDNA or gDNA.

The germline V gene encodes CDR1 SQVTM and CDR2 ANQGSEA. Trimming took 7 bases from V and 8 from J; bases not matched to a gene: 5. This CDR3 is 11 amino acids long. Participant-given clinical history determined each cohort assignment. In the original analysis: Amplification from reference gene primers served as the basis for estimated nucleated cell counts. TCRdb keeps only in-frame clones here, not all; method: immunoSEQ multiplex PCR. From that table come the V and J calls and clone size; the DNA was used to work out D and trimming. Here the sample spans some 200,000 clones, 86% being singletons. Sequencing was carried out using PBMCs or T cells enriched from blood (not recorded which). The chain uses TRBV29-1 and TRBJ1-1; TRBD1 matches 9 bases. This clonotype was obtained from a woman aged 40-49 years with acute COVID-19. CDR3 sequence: CSAGQGSEAFF. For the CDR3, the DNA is TGCAGCGCGGGACAGGGAAGCGAAGCTTTCTTT.